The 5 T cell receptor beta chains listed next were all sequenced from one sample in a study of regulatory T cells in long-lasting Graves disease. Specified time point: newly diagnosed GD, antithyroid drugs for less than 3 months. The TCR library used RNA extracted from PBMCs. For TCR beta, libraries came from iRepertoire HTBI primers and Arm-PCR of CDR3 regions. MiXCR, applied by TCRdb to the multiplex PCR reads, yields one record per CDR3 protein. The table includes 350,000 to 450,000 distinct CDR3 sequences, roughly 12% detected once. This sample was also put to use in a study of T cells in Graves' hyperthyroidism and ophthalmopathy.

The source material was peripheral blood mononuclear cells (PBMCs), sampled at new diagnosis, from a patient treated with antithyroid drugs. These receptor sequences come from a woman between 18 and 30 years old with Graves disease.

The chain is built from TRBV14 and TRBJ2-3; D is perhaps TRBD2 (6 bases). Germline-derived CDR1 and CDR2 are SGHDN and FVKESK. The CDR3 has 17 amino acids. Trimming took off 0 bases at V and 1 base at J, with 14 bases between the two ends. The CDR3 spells CASSQEGRGRGTDTQYF. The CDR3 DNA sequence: TGTGCCAGCAGCCAAGAAGGGCGGGGACGGGGCACAGATACGCAGTATTTT.

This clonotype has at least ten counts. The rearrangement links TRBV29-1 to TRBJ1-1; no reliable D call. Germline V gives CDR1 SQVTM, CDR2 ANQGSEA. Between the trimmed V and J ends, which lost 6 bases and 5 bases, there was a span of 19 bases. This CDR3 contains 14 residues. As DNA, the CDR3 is TGCAGCGTCTACAAGGACGGATTGAGAACTGAAGCTTTCTTT. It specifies CSVYKDGLRTEAFF.

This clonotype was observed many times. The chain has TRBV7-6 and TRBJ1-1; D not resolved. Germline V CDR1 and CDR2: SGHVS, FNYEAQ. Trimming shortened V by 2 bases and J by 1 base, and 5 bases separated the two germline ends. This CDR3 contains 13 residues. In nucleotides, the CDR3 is TGTGCCAGCAGCTTAAATAGGAACACTGAAGCTTTCTTT. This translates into CASSLNRNTEAFF.

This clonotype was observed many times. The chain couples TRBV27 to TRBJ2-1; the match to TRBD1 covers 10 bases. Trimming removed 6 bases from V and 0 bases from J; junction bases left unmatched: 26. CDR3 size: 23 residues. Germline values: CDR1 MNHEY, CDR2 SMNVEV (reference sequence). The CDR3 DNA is TGTGCCAGCAGCCCCCCCCTCCGGAAACGGGACAGGGGAGTAAGACTCTCCTACAATGAGCAGTTCTTC. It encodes CASSPPLRKRDRGVRLSYNEQFF.

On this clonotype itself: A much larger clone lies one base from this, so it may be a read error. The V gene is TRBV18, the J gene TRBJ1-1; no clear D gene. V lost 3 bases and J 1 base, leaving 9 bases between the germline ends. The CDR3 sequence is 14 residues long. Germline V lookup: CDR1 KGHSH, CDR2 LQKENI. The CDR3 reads CASSPLLGNTEAFF. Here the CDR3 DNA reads TGTGCCAGCTCACCTCTTCTCGGGAACACTGAAGCTTTCTTT.